These 7 T cell receptor beta chains share one sample of origin, sequenced in a study of blood T cells in healthy people across ages. Primers used in a second PCR of roughly 6 to 11 cycles were a sample-barcoded 5' primer and a J-beta primer mix. Each CDR3 protein gets one entry after TCRdb re-called the 5' RACE reads with MiXCR. The sample has 600,000 to 1,000,000 distinct CDR3 sequences, 55% to 75% seen once; the top ten hold roughly 20%. The sample consisted of blood. The receptor set was obtained from a man aged 25 to 40 in good health.

The chain has TRBV6-6 and TRBJ2-7, with 7 positions matching TRBD2. The V and J ends lost 8 bases and 0 bases, in that order; junction bases with no gene match: 10. The CDR3 loop spans 15 amino acids. Germline V gene data show CDR1 as MNHNY and CDR2 as SVGAGI (reference sequence). The CDR3 nucleotides are TGTGCCAGCTCGCTTCGGGGAGGGTTCTCCTACGAGCAGTACTTC. As protein: CASSLRGGFSYEQYF.

The chain has TRBV29-1 and TRBJ2-5, with D unresolved. The CDR3 spans 13 residues. Germline lookup yields CDR1 SQVTM and CDR2 ANQGSEA. V was trimmed by 7 bases and J by 3 bases, leaving 15 bases between them. The CDR3 region is CSAGHSTKETQYF. The CDR3 coding sequence is TGCAGCGCCGGCCACTCAACGAAAGAGACCCAGTACTTC. Supplemented by reference TRBV29-1 and TRBJ2-5, the full variable domain reads SAVISQKPSRDICQRGTSLTIQCQVDSQVTMMFWYRQQPGQSLTLIATANQGSEATYESGFVIDKFPISRPNLTFSTLTVSNMSPEDSSIYLCSAGHSTKETQYFGPGTRLLVL.

This clonotype was recorded only once. The chain employs TRBV7-9 and TRBJ2-1, with 7 positions matching TRBD1. V lost 2 bases, J lost 4 bases, and 5 bases stayed unmatched. The germline V gene has CDR1 SEHNR and CDR2 FQNEAQ (reference sequence). The CDR3 covers 15 residues. The CDR3 spells CASSLRQGVYNEQFF. The CDR3 DNA is TGTGCCAGCAGCTTACGGCAGGGGGTATACAATGAGCAGTTCTTC.

On this clonotype itself: This CDR3 is missing its conserved last phenylalanine or tryptophan, likely due to a read error. This chain connects TRBV5-1 to TRBJ2-1; D not resolved. Germline V lookup: CDR1 SGHRS, CDR2 YFSETQ. The CDR3 loop spans 14 amino acids. Trimming shortened V by 6 bases and J by 1 base, and 11 bases separated the two germline ends. The CDR3, as DNA: TGCGCCAGCACTGGCGGAAATTCCTACAATGAGCAGTTCGTC. This codes for CASTGGNSYNEQFV.

The chain combines TRBV20-1 with TRBJ2-1, with 9 nucleotides matching TRBD2. V lost 3 bases to trimming and J lost 5 bases; unmatched junction nucleotides: 5. This CDR3 is 14 amino acids long. Germline loops: CDR1 DFQATT, CDR2 SNEGSKA (reference sequence). CDR3: CSASGGRADNEQFF. In nucleotides, the CDR3 is TGCAGTGCTAGCGGCGGGAGGGCGGACAATGAGCAGTTCTTC.

There are many counts of this clonotype. The gene calls are TRBV20-1 and TRBJ2-7; D is uncertain. CDR1 is DFQATT and CDR2 is SNEGSKA in the germline V gene (reference sequence). V lost 3 bases and J lost 0, with 6 bases in between. The CDR3 covers 12 residues. This CDR3 is CSASGDSYEQYF. DNA of the CDR3: TGCAGTGCTAGCGGCGACTCCTACGAGCAGTACTTC.

Concerning this clonotype itself: One end of the junction is discordant with germline, which a read error may explain. In DNA, the CDR3 is TGCGCCAGCAGCTTGGGTAGGCTAGCGGGGGCTGGTGAGCGGTTCTTC. Translating gives CASSLGRLAGAGERFF. This rearrangement joins TRBV5-1 to TRBJ2-1, with TRBD2 matching over 10 bases. This CDR3 has 16 amino acids. Germline CDR1 reads SGHRS; CDR2 reads YFSETQ.